This paragraph covers one T cell receptor beta chain sequence. V was pared by 0 bases and J by 5 bases, with 7 bases between. This CDR3 comprises 13 residues. Germline CDR1 and CDR2: SGHTA and FQGNSA. Reverse transcribing all isolated RNA meant expressed TCRB transcripts were sequenced. The table came from immunoSEQ multiplex PCR; TCRdb's copy has only in-frame clones and leaves some out. The data hold under 400,000 clones, with 15% to 20% observed a single time. The data were taken from a study of beta chain features in type 1 diabetes. This TCR came from a woman between 18 and 29 years old in good health. The V and J genes are TRBV7-2 and TRBJ2-5; weak D call: TRBD2 (6 bases). Sequencing was carried out using naive CD4+ T cells from blood. The CDR3 spells CASSLAGRETQYF. The CDR3 region has the DNA TGTGCCAGCAGCTTAGCAGGGAGGGAGACCCAGTACTTC. Combining the CDR3 with reference TRBV7-2 and TRBJ2-5 gives the whole variable domain GAGVSQSPSNKVTEKGKDVELRCDPISGHTALYWYRQSLGQGLEFLIYFQGNSAPDKSGLPSDRFSAERTGGSVSTLTIQRTQQEDSAVYLCASSLAGRETQYFGPGTRLLVL.